Presented here are 32 T cell receptor beta chains from one specimen sequenced in a study of control samples from healthy donors and cancer patients. Sequenced by immunoSEQ multiplex PCR; TCRdb stores in-frame clones only, minus some. The sample records 95,000 to 130,000 clones, more than 75% being singletons. The sample comprised blood. The receptors derive from a woman in her seventies in good health.

The chain links TRBV24-1 to TRBJ1-5; TRBD1 agrees at 7 bases. There are 16 residues in the CDR3. V lost 4 bases, J lost 2 bases, and 7 bases stayed unmatched. Per the germline V gene, CDR1 is KGHDR and CDR2 is SFDVKD. The CDR3 protein is CATSEGQEWGNQPQHF. The CDR3 DNA is TGTGCCACCAGTGAAGGACAGGAATGGGGCAATCAGCCCCAGCATTTT.

The rearrangement uses TRBV2 and TRBJ2-1; weak D call: TRBD1 (5 bases). The V end was cut by 6 bases, the J end by 0 bases, with 12 bases between. Germline loops: CDR1 SNHLY, CDR2 FYNNEI. The CDR3 extends over 15 amino acids. The CDR3 region has the DNA TGTGCCAGCAGGAGGCCAGGGCGCTCCTACAATGAGCAGTTCTTC. Its protein is CASRRPGRSYNEQFF.

The chain has TRBV7-8 and TRBJ1-5, with D tentatively TRBD1 (6 bases). In germline, CDR1 is SGHVS, CDR2 FQNEAQ. Trimming removed 0 bases from V and 6 bases from J, with 15 bases in between. The CDR3 contains 16 residues. The CDR3, as DNA: TGTGCCAGCAGCTTAGCACGGGGGGCGCGTTCTCAGCCCCAGCATTTT. Translating it yields CASSLARGARSQPQHF.

The rearrangement joins TRBV4-2 to TRBJ2-1; 9 bases fit TRBD2. The germline CDR1 and CDR2 sequences are LGHNA and YNFKEQ. Unmatched junction bases numbered 4, after V lost 5 bases and J lost 2 bases. CDR3 size: 15 residues. In DNA form, the CDR3 reads TGTGCCAGCAGCGCTAGCGGGGATCCCTACAATGAGCAGTTCTTC. Residues: CASSASGDPYNEQFF.

The CDR3 here is CATKAGGVAHYGYTF. CDR3 DNA: TGTGCCACCAAGGCGGGGGGAGTCGCCCACTATGGCTACACCTTC. The chain carries TRBV19 and TRBJ1-2; D is perhaps TRBD1 (5 bases). The V end was cut by 10 bases, the J end by 3 bases, with 21 bases between. CDR1 is LNHDA, CDR2 SQIVND, per germline (reference sequence). CDR3 length: 15 residues.

J is TRBJ1-2 and V is TRBV19; weak D call: TRBD1 (5 bases). V was trimmed by 7 bases and J by 4 bases, leaving 16 bases between them. Germline CDR1 is LNHDA and CDR2 is SQIVND (reference sequence). There are 14 residues in the CDR3. As DNA, the CDR3 is TGTGCCAGTACACCGGGACGGAGAAGCTATGGCTACACCTTC. Protein sequence: CASTPGRRSYGYTF.

The chain recombines TRBV19 with TRBJ2-5, with 8 bases fitting TRBD1. CDR3 length equals 14 residues. V was pared by 3 bases and J by 7 bases, with 7 bases of the junction left unmatched. The germline V gene encodes CDR1 LNHDA and CDR2 SQIVND (reference sequence). CDR3 residues: CASSITGGAGTQYF. In DNA form, the CDR3 reads TGTGCCAGTAGTATCACAGGGGGAGCAGGGACCCAGTACTTC.

The V gene is TRBV5-1, the J gene TRBJ1-1, with a weak D call TRBD1 (5 bases). Trimming shortened V by 0 bases and J by 7 bases, and 13 bases separated the two germline ends. Germline V gives CDR1 SGHRS, CDR2 YFSETQ. The CDR3 consists of 14 residues. The CDR3 DNA reads as TGCGCCAGCAGCTTGGTTGGGGGGATTTTTGAAGCTTTCTTT. This gives the protein CASSLVGGIFEAFF.

The CDR3 protein is CSVGVGTAEQFF. The CDR3 region has the DNA TGCAGCGTTGGGGTAGGGACAGCCGAGCAGTTCTTC. The rearrangement uses TRBV29-1 and TRBJ2-1; TRBD1 agrees at 7 bases. Germline loops: CDR1 SQVTM, CDR2 ANQGSEA. The CDR3 is 12 residues long. Germline trimming cut 4 bases from V and 10 bases from J; bases unmatched to any gene: 7.

In this sample, this clone turned up a few times. This chain uses TRBV25-1 with TRBJ1-1; D not resolved. Trimming removed 5 bases from V and 3 bases from J, with 7 bases in between. The CDR3 length is 12 residues. CDR1 and CDR2 from the germline V gene are MGHDK and SYGVNS. The CDR3 sequence is CASSLDHTEAFF. The CDR3 nucleotides are TGTGCCAGCAGTCTGGATCACACTGAAGCTTTCTTT.

The table lists this clone with a few counts. V and J are TRBV24-1 and TRBJ1-1; a weak D match, TRBD1 (6 bases). The germline gives CDR1 KGHDR, CDR2 SFDVKD. V gave up 7 bases and J gave up 4 bases, with 12 bases separating them. The CDR3 is 13 amino acids. The CDR3 reads CATSPRGGTEAFF. The CDR3 DNA is TGTGCCACCAGCCCTAGGGGGGGCACTGAAGCTTTCTTT.

V is TRBV19 and J is TRBJ2-1; 8 nucleotides align to TRBD2. V was clipped by 3 bases and J by 2 bases; unmatched bases: 6. This CDR3 is 16 amino acids long. Germline V gene data show CDR1 as LNHDA and CDR2 as SQIVND (reference sequence). The CDR3 sequence is CASSITGGPPYNEQFF. The CDR3 DNA reads TGTGCCAGTAGTATCACGGGGGGGCCTCCCTACAATGAGCAGTTCTTC.

The chain is built from TRBV5-1 and TRBJ2-3; either TRBD1 or TRBD2 may fit D (5 bases each). Germline V gene lookup returns CDR1 SGHRS and CDR2 YFSETQ. There are 16 residues in the CDR3. V lost 4 bases and J lost 3, with 18 bases in between. This CDR3 reads CASSLGTFSMTDTQYF. CDR3 nucleotide sequence: TGCGCCAGCAGCCTTGGGACCTTTAGCATGACAGATACGCAGTATTTT.

This clone was seen a single time. The chain employs TRBV7-2 and TRBJ2-2, with TRBD2 matching 8 bases. There are 17 residues in the CDR3. The V and J ends lost 6 bases and 7 bases, in that order; junction bases with no gene match: 16. Per the germline V gene, CDR1 is SGHTA and CDR2 is FQGNSA. The CDR3 spells CASSASPSGTRDGELFF. The CDR3, as DNA: TGTGCCAGCAGTGCAAGCCCTTCCGGGACTAGGGACGGGGAGCTGTTTTTT. Combining the CDR3 with reference TRBV7-2 and TRBJ2-2 gives the whole variable domain GAGVSQSPSNKVTEKGKDVELRCDPISGHTALYWYRQSLGQGLEFLIYFQGNSAPDKSGLPSDRFSAERTGGSVSTLTIQRTQQEDSAVYLCASSASPSGTRDGELFFGEGSRLTVL.

This clone occurred once. The V and J genes are TRBV4-1 and TRBJ1-4; D unclear. Germline V gene data show CDR1 as MGHRA and CDR2 as YSYEKL. V gave up 1 base and J gave up 5 bases, with 17 bases separating them. The CDR3 totals 17 residues. CDR3 in DNA: TGCGCCAGCAGCCAAGGGCTCTCTTGGGTGTCCAATGAAAAACTGTTTTTT. Encoded protein: CASSQGLSWVSNEKLFF.

This clone is a singleton in its sample. The gene calls are TRBV6-5 and TRBJ2-7; D unresolved. Germline V gives CDR1 MNHEY, CDR2 SVGAGI. V was shortened by 2 bases and J by 7 bases, with 12 bases between the two germline ends. CDR3 length: 13 amino acids. The CDR3 region is CASSYLQPGEQYF. For the CDR3, the DNA is TGTGCCAGCAGTTACCTGCAACCTGGGGAGCAGTACTTC.

This sequence joins TRBV12-3 or TRBV12-4 and TRBJ2-7, with TRBD2 as a possible D gene (6 bases). V was clipped by 6 bases and J by 7 bases, with 13 bases between them. The CDR3 has 12 residues. CDR3 amino acids: CASSSPGGEQYF. The CDR3 DNA is TGTGCCAGCAGCTCCCCTGGGGGGGAGCAGTACTTC.

V gene TRBV6-5 combines with J gene TRBJ2-7; no reliable D call. Germline V gene sequence: CDR1 MNHEY, CDR2 SVGAGI. The CDR3 is made up of 13 amino acids. V gave up 6 bases and J gave up 3 bases, with 12 bases separating them. CDR3 DNA sequence: TGTGCCAGCAGGTCGGCCGCGAGCTACGAGCAGTACTTC. This encodes CASRSAASYEQYF.

The chain couples TRBV11-2 to TRBJ2-2; D perhaps matches TRBD2 (6 bases). The CDR3 contains 17 residues. In germline, CDR1 is SGHAT, CDR2 FQNNGV. Trimming stripped 3 bases from V and 6 bases from J, with 20 bases between. The CDR3 region has the DNA TGTGCCAGCAGCTTGTCCGGATCCTACCCGGGGGCCGGGGAGCTGTTTTTT. Its translation: CASSLSGSYPGAGELFF.

The V gene is TRBV4-1, the J gene TRBJ2-5; 9 positions agree with TRBD2. The CDR3 sequence is 16 residues long. The junction had 8 bases not matched to a gene; V was cut back by 1 base and J by 5 bases. Germline V lookup: CDR1 MGHRA, CDR2 YSYEKL. CDR3 sequence reads: CASSQVKGLAFETQYF. The CDR3 nucleotides are TGCGCCAGCAGCCAAGTTAAGGGACTAGCTTTTGAGACCCAGTACTTC.

The rearrangement joins TRBV9 to TRBJ1-6; the D is unclear. Germline assignment: CDR1 SGDLS and CDR2 YYNGEE. This CDR3 is 13 amino acids long. Trimming cost V 4 bases and J 6 bases, with 8 bases left between them. This CDR3 is CASSPESNSPLHF. The CDR3 DNA follows: TGTGCCAGCAGCCCTGAATCTAATTCACCCCTCCACTTT.

The chain couples TRBV7-3 to TRBJ1-1; D is uncertain. The V gene's germline CDR1 is SGHTA and CDR2 FQGTGA. V dropped 2 bases and J dropped 2 bases, with 9 bases sitting between them. The CDR3 is 14 residues long. CDR3 nucleotide sequence: TGTGCCAGCAGCTTATTGAGGGCCAACACTGAAGCTTTCTTT. Protein: CASSLLRANTEAFF.

This clone appeared a few times. The chain links TRBV6-5 to TRBJ2-3; D is ambiguous. V was pared by 1 base and J by 3 bases, with 5 bases between. The CDR3 extends over 13 amino acids. The germline gives CDR1 MNHEY, CDR2 SVGAGI. In nucleotides, the CDR3 is TGTGCCAGCAGTTACTACTCGACAGATACGCAGTATTTT. Translated, it gives CASSYYSTDTQYF.

V is TRBV15 and J is TRBJ1-1; a weak D match, TRBD1 (6 bases). This CDR3 contains 13 residues. Germline CDR1 and CDR2: LNHNV and YYDKDF (reference sequence). V lost 2 bases, J lost 4 bases, and 8 bases lay in between. CDR3 region: CATSRQGSTEAFF. CDR3 DNA sequence: TGTGCCACCAGCAGACAGGGGAGCACTGAAGCTTTCTTT.

V and J are TRBV2 and TRBJ2-7, with D possibly being TRBD1 (5 bases). Trimming shortened V by 0 bases and J by 1 base, and 7 bases separated the two germline ends. The germline V gene encodes CDR1 SNHLY and CDR2 FYNNEI. The CDR3 runs to 14 residues. The DNA of the CDR3 is TGTGCCAGCAGTGAAGCGCGACAGTCCTACGAGCAGTACTTC. It yields the protein CASSEARQSYEQYF.

The gene calls are TRBV19 and TRBJ1-3; perhaps TRBD1 as D (6 bases). Trimming removed 5 bases at V and 2 bases at J, with 10 bases between. Germline V CDR1 and CDR2: LNHDA, SQIVND (reference sequence). This CDR3 is 14 amino acids long. The CDR3 loop is CASSRGGPGNTIYF. The CDR3 region has the DNA TGTGCCAGTAGTCGGGGGGGCCCTGGAAACACCATATATTTT. Full variable domain (remainder filled in from reference TRBV19 and TRBJ1-3): DGGITQSPKYLFRKEGQNVTLSCEQNLNHDAMYWYRQDPGQGLRLIYYSQIVNDFQKGDIAEGYSVSREKKESFPLTVTSAQKNPTAFYLCASSRGGPGNTIYFGEGSWLTVV.

The chain couples TRBV19 to TRBJ1-5, with D possibly matching TRBD1 (6 bases). Germline CDR1 reads LNHDA; CDR2 reads SQIVND (reference sequence). The CDR3 covers 15 residues. The germline V and J ends were trimmed by 1 base and 2 bases, with 9 bases remaining between them. The DNA for the CDR3 is TGTGCCAGTAGTATAGTGGCAGGGGGCAATCAGCCCCAGCATTTT. Amino acids: CASSIVAGGNQPQHF.

The chain links TRBV2 to TRBJ1-5; D perhaps matches TRBD1 (5 bases). The V gene lost 8 bases and the J gene lost 3 bases, with 20 bases spanning the gap. CDR1 and CDR2 from the germline V gene are SNHLY and FYNNEI. The CDR3 is 16 amino acids. In DNA form, the CDR3 reads TGTGCCAGCGTAGGGGATGGAGGGGCCCTCAATCAGCCCCAGCATTTT. Translating it yields CASVGDGGALNQPQHF. Using reference TRBV2 and TRBJ1-5 for the parts outside the CDR3, the full variable domain is EPEVTQTPSHQVTQMGQEVILRCVPISNHLYFYWYRQILGQKVEFLVSFYNNEISEKSEIFDDQFSVERPDGSNFTLKIRSTKLEDSAMYFCASVGDGGALNQPQHFGDGTRLSIL.

The chain recombines TRBV7-3 with TRBJ2-1; TRBD1 matches 9 bases. The CDR3 length is 15 residues. Germline values: CDR1 SGHTA, CDR2 FQGTGA. V lost 5 bases to trimming and J lost 3 bases; unmatched junction nucleotides: 5. The CDR3: CASSRDRAGYNEQFF. The CDR3 DNA sequence: TGTGCCAGCAGCCGGGACAGGGCGGGCTACAATGAGCAGTTCTTC.

The chain has TRBV9 and TRBJ2-7; D is uncertain. CDR3 length equals 14 residues. Germline CDR1 and CDR2: SGDLS and YYNGEE. Trimming took 0 bases from V and 3 from J, leaving 10 bases between them. CDR3 in DNA: TGTGCCAGCAGCGTAGGACTGAGGAACTACGAGCAGTACTTC. Translated, it gives CASSVGLRNYEQYF.

Worth noting for this clone: A read error may produce the germline difference seen at one junction end. V and J are TRBV7-2 and TRBJ1-5, with D maybe TRBD1 (6 bases). CDR1 is SGHTA and CDR2 is FQGNSA in the germline V gene. The CDR3 covers 15 residues. The CDR3, as DNA: TGTGCCAGCACTCCGGGGGCAGGGGTCAATCAGTCCCAGCATTTT. Translation gives CASTPGAGVNQSQHF. The variable domain in full, completed from reference TRBV7-2 and TRBJ1-5, reads GAGVSQSPSNKVTEKGKDVELRCDPISGHTALYWYRQSLGQGLEFLIYFQGNSAPDKSGLPSDRFSAERTGGSVSTLTIQRTQQEDSAVYLCASTPGAGVNQSQHFGDGTRLSIL.

V and J are TRBV6-4 and TRBJ1-6; D is ambiguous. This CDR3 contains 12 residues. Trimming left V 6 bases short and J 9 bases short, with 9 bases between. From germline, CDR1 is MRHNA and CDR2 SNTAGT. The CDR3 DNA reads TGTGCCAGCAGAACACGGGGTTCACCCCTCCACTTT. Translation: CASRTRGSPLHF.